These T cell receptor beta chains were read from a single sample in a study of cytomegalovirus exposure and HLA in healthy donors. Some clones are missing from TCRdb's copy, which holds only in-frame ones; the method was immunoSEQ multiplex PCR. The sample lists tens of thousands of clones; roughly 80% were seen once. The sample was PBMCs. These receptors all come from a man aged 30 to 45 in good health and CMV-seronegative. The CDR3 runs from the conserved cysteine through the conserved F or W. The D gene is left open where the match is weak. Some rows have no size entry. The others give once, few or many, or a class for an expanded clone.

V: TRBV4-1; J: TRBJ1-1; size: -; D: -; CDR3: CASSRTEGGTEAFF; DNA: TGCGCCAGCAGCCGTACGGAGGGGGGGACTGAAGCTTTCTTT
V: TRBV27; J: TRBJ1-4; size: -; D: TRBD1; CDR3: CASSLTGVGGRGEKLFF; DNA: TGTGCCAGCAGTTTGACAGGGGTGGGGGGTCGTGGTGAAAAACTGTTTTTT
V: TRBV10-1; J: TRBJ1-1; size: -; D: TRBD1; CDR3: CASSATGETEAFF; DNA: TGCGCCAGCAGTGCAACAGGGGAAACTGAAGCTTTCTTT
V: TRBV9; J: TRBJ1-1; size: once; D: -; CDR3: CASSRAGEKAFF; DNA: TGTGCCAGCAGCCGGGCAGGGGAGAAAGCTTTCTTT
V: TRBV28; J: TRBJ1-1; size: -; D: -; CDR3: CASFSPFGLSSEAFF; DNA: TGTGCCAGCTTCTCACCCTTTGGACTCAGCAGTGAAGCTTTCTTT
V: TRBV5-8; J: TRBJ1-1; size: -; D: -; CDR3: CASSLEGGRTEAFF; DNA: TGTGCCAGCAGCTTGGAAGGGGGACGGACTGAAGCTTTCTTT
V: TRBV6-1; J: TRBJ2-3; size: -; D: TRBD2; CDR3: CASSDTGGGNTQYF; DNA: TGTGCCAGCAGTGATACGGGGGGAGGAAATACGCAGTATTTT
V: TRBV7-9; J: TRBJ1-2; size: -; D: -; CDR3: CASSLPGFYGYTF; DNA: TGTGCCAGCAGCTTACCCGGGTTCTATGGCTACACCTTC
V: TRBV18; J: TRBJ1-1; size: -; D: -; CDR3: CASSPPDWKGGVGSEAFF; DNA: TGTGCCAGCTCACCACCGGACTGGAAAGGGGGGGTTGGGTCTGAAGCTTTCTTT
V: TRBV6-1; J: TRBJ2-7; size: -; D: -; CDR3: CASSDSHRESAEQYF; DNA: TGTGCCAGCAGTGACAGCCACAGGGAATCCGCCGAGCAGTACTTC
V: TRBV6-1; J: TRBJ1-5; size: -; D: -; CDR3: CASRQADSNQPQHF; DNA: TGTGCCAGCAGGCAGGCCGATAGCAATCAGCCCCAGCATTTT
V: TRBV30; J: TRBJ2-1; size: -; D: TRBD2; CDR3: CAWSVSSGGYNEQFF; DNA: TGTGCCTGGAGTGTATCTAGCGGGGGTTACAATGAGCAGTTCTTC
V: TRBV30; J: TRBJ1-6; size: -; D: TRBD1; CDR3: CAWRFAGTGSSPLHF; DNA: TGTGCCTGGAGGTTTGCAGGGACAGGGAGTTCACCCCTCCACTTT
V: TRBV28; J: TRBJ2-6; size: -; D: TRBD1; CDR3: CASSSIRDRSSGANVLTF; DNA: TGTGCCAGCAGTTCGATCCGGGACAGATCCTCTGGGGCCAACGTCCTGACTTTC
V: TRBV7-2; J: TRBJ1-1; size: -; D: -; CDR3: CASRLQQGWNTEAFF; DNA: TGTGCCAGCAGGTTACAGCAGGGGTGGAACACTGAAGCTTTCTTT
V: TRBV12-2; J: TRBJ2-2; size: -; D: -; CDR3: CASRFSRTSGVTGELFF; DNA: TGTGCAAGTCGCTTTTCCAGGACTAGCGGGGTTACCGGGGAGCTGTTTTTT
V: TRBV5-6; J: TRBJ2-7; size: once; D: TRBD2; CDR3: CASSLGTSNEQYF; DNA: TGTGCCAGCAGCTTAGGGACTAGCAACGAGCAGTACTTC
V: TRBV5-1; J: TRBJ1-2; size: -; D: -; CDR3: CASSLATTGKYGYTF; DNA: TGCGCCAGCAGCTTGGCGACGACGGGGAAATATGGCTACACCTTC
V: TRBV9; J: TRBJ2-6; size: -; D: -; CDR3: CASSVDLSGANVLTF; DNA: TGTGCCAGCAGCGTAGATCTCTCTGGGGCCAACGTCCTGACTTTC
V: TRBV5-1; J: TRBJ1-5; size: -; D: -; CDR3: CASSLYGGTYQPQHF; DNA: TGCGCCAGCAGCTTGTACGGCGGGACCTATCAGCCCCAGCATTTT
V: TRBV19; J: TRBJ1-5; size: -; D: -; CDR3: CASSSRTFSNQPQHF; DNA: TGTGCCAGTAGTTCCCGGACATTTAGCAATCAGCCCCAGCATTTT
V: TRBV11-2; J: TRBJ2-7; size: -; D: -; CDR3: CASSLARGRLRLYEQYF; DNA: TGTGCCAGCAGCTTAGCAAGGGGCCGACTTCGCCTCTACGAGCAGTACTTC
V: TRBV5-6; J: TRBJ2-5; size: -; D: TRBD2; CDR3: CASSSPSGRSQETQYF; DNA: TGTGCCAGCAGCTCGCCTAGCGGGAGAAGCCAAGAGACCCAGTACTTC
V: TRBV7-2; J: TRBJ1-4; size: -; D: -; CDR3: CASSPPGYNEKLFF; DNA: TGTGCCAGCAGCCCACCCGGGTATAATGAAAAACTGTTTTTT
V: TRBV5-1; J: TRBJ2-1; size: -; D: TRBD1; CDR3: CASSSRGGDEQFF; DNA: TGCGCCAGCAGCTCGAGAGGGGGCGACGAGCAGTTCTTC
V: TRBV7-6; J: TRBJ1-5; size: -; D: -; CDR3: CASSLSPGVNQPQHF; DNA: TGTGCCAGCAGCTTGTCTCCAGGGGTGAATCAGCCCCAGCATTTT
V: TRBV4-1; J: TRBJ2-7; size: once; D: -; CDR3: CASKPQETLPYEQYF; DNA: TGCGCCAGCAAGCCCCAGGAAACCTTACCCTACGAGCAGTACTTC
V: TRBV2; J: TRBJ2-7; size: -; D: -; CDR3: CASRNGNTESSYEQYF; DNA: TGTGCCAGCAGGAACGGCAATACGGAGAGCTCCTACGAGCAGTACTTC
V: TRBV4-2; J: TRBJ2-3; size: few; D: TRBD1; CDR3: CASSQGDRGRPTDTQYF; DNA: TGTGCCAGCAGCCAAGGGGACAGGGGGCGCCCCACAGATACGCAGTATTTT
V: TRBV29-1; J: TRBJ1-1; size: few; D: -; CDR3: CSVESGGTEAFF; DNA: TGCAGCGTTGAGAGCGGGGGAACTGAAGCTTTCTTT
V: TRBV5-1; J: TRBJ2-3; size: once; D: TRBD2; CDR3: CASSGSSGGLGDTQYF; DNA: TGCGCCAGCAGCGGATCTAGCGGGGGGTTAGGAGATACGCAGTATTTT
V: TRBV30; J: TRBJ1-1; size: -; D: -; CDR3: CAWSVLQGYTEAFF; DNA: TGTGCCTGGAGTGTACTGCAGGGGTACACTGAAGCTTTCTTT
V: TRBV4-3; J: TRBJ2-3; size: -; D: -; CDR3: CATGGGAGFADTQYF; DNA: TGCGCCACCGGAGGAGGGGCCGGGTTTGCAGATACGCAGTATTTT
V: TRBV28; J: TRBJ2-1; size: -; D: -; CDR3: CASSLGTFSYNEQFF; DNA: TGTGCCAGCAGTTTGGGGACTTTCTCCTACAATGAGCAGTTCTTC
V: TRBV4-2; J: TRBJ2-1; size: -; D: TRBD1; CDR3: CASSQDMGQTSYNEQFF; DNA: TGTGCCAGCAGCCAAGATATGGGACAGACCTCCTACAATGAGCAGTTCTTC
V: TRBV7-8; J: TRBJ1-5; size: -; D: TRBD1; CDR3: CASSLTGGFNQPQHF; DNA: TGTGCCAGCAGCTTAACAGGGGGGTTCAATCAGCCCCAGCATTTT
V: TRBV5-5; J: TRBJ1-5; size: -; D: -; CDR3: CASSVDTYSNQPQHF; DNA: TGTGCCAGCAGCGTCGACACGTATAGCAATCAGCCCCAGCATTTT
V: TRBV6-1; J: TRBJ2-1; size: -; D: TRBD2; CDR3: CASSAAGVAGAYNEQFF; DNA: TGTGCCAGCAGTGCAGCGGGAGTTGCGGGGGCCTACAATGAGCAGTTCTTC
V: TRBV7-9; J: TRBJ2-3; size: -; D: -; CDR3: CASSRAEASTDTQYF; DNA: TGTGCCAGCAGCCGCGCTGAGGCTAGCACAGATACGCAGTATTTT
V: TRBV5-1; J: TRBJ2-5; size: -; D: TRBD2; CDR3: CASSSGLAMQETQYF; DNA: TGCGCCAGCAGCTCAGGACTAGCGATGCAAGAGACCCAGTACTTC
V: TRBV7-2; J: TRBJ1-5; size: -; D: -; CDR3: CASSLEAGVGNQPQHF; DNA: TGTGCCAGCAGCTTAGAAGCAGGGGTAGGCAATCAGCCCCAGCATTTT
V: TRBV5-1; J: TRBJ2-3; size: -; D: -; CDR3: CASSLEQIADTQYF; DNA: TGCGCCAGCAGCTTGGAACAGATTGCAGATACGCAGTATTTT
V: TRBV7-3; J: TRBJ2-3; size: -; D: TRBD2; CDR3: CASSPTSGGAADTQYF; DNA: TGTGCCAGCAGCCCGACTAGCGGGGGGGCGGCAGATACGCAGTATTTT
V: TRBV27; J: TRBJ1-2; size: -; D: -; CDR3: CASSLGQAGYGYTF; DNA: TGTGCCAGCAGTTTAGGGCAGGCTGGCTATGGCTACACCTTC
V: TRBV7-9; J: TRBJ1-2; size: -; D: -; CDR3: CASSATRGSYGYTF; DNA: TGTGCCAGCAGCGCAACCAGGGGTAGCTATGGCTACACCTTC
V: TRBV28; J: TRBJ1-1; size: few; D: TRBD1; CDR3: CASSLVDRGGEAFF; DNA: TGTGCCAGCAGTTTGGTCGACAGGGGGGGTGAAGCTTTCTTT
V: TRBV6-5; J: TRBJ1-1; size: -; D: -; CDR3: CASSFGLLNTEAFF; DNA: TGTGCCAGCAGTTTCGGACTGCTGAACACTGAAGCTTTCTTT
V: TRBV13; J: TRBJ2-7; size: -; D: -; CDR3: CASSYQGGTYEQYF; DNA: TGTGCCAGCAGCTACCAGGGCGGGACCTACGAGCAGTACTTC
V: TRBV7-2; J: TRBJ1-6; size: -; D: -; CDR3: CASSPGVYNSPLHF; DNA: TGTGCCAGCAGTCCCGGGGTCTATAATTCACCCCTCCACTTT